This TCR beta chain is from a study of shared clonotypes between healthy human individuals. Amplification in unsorted PBMC replicate PCRs started from around 310 ng DNA, which equals some 30,000 T cell genomes. Generated by immunoSEQ multiplex PCR, the TCRdb table keeps only in-frame clones and is missing some. Altogether under 600,000 clones are present, almost 80% being singletons, with the ten largest covering under 15%. Trimming took 0 bases from V and 2 from J, leaving 10 bases between them. CDR3 length: 15 amino acids. Germline V CDR1 and CDR2: SGHDN, FVKESK. The material sequenced was PBMCs. The chain joins TRBV14 to TRBJ2-5; D is tentatively TRBD1 or TRBD2 (5 bases each). The origin of this receptor is a woman aged 35 to 49 in good health. Some clones in this sample may be carry-over from other donors' samples. In DNA form, the CDR3 reads TGTGCCAGCAGCCAAGATCCCGGGACGCAAGAGACCCAGTACTTC. It encodes CASSQDPGTQETQYF.